The 13 T cell receptor beta chains in this list originate from one sample, sequenced in a study of blood T cell repertoires in COVID-19. TCRdb's table, derived via immunoSEQ multiplex PCR, lists solely in-frame clones and lacks some. The sample has about 110,000 clones; around 90% are singletons. Material for sequencing was peripheral blood. These receptor sequences come from a woman between 45 and 65 years old with active or convalescent COVID-19.

The J gene is TRBJ2-1, the V gene TRBV30; 8 bases line up with TRBD2. Germline loops: CDR1 GTSNPN, CDR2 SVGIG (reference sequence). This CDR3 contains 16 residues. With V trimmed by 3 bases and J by 5 bases, 12 bases remained unmatched. The CDR3: CAWSPGPTSGHNEQFF. The DNA for the CDR3 is TGTGCCTGGAGCCCGGGACCTACTAGCGGCCACAATGAGCAGTTCTTC.

This chain joins TRBV7-8 and TRBJ2-1; 11 bases are a match to TRBD2. The CDR3 has 17 amino acids. Germline lookup yields CDR1 SGHVS and CDR2 FQNEAQ. The ends lost 3 bases at V and 4 bases at J; junction bases unmatched: 8. CDR3 in DNA: TGTGCCAGCAGCTTTACCGGGACTAGCGGCTCTTACAATGAGCAGTTCTTC. This codes for CASSFTGTSGSYNEQFF. Together with reference TRBV7-8 and TRBJ2-1, the CDR3 gives the full variable domain: GAGVSQSPRYKVAKRGQDVALRCDPISGHVSLFWYQQALGQGPEFLTYFQNEAQLDKSGLPSDRFFAERPEGSVSTLKIQRTQQEDSAVYLCASSFTGTSGSYNEQFFGPGTRLTVL.

The V call is TRBV9, the J call TRBJ2-5, with D possibly being TRBD1 (5 bases). Trimming shortened V by 4 bases and J by 4 bases, and 17 bases separated the two germline ends. Germline loops: CDR1 SGDLS, CDR2 YYNGEE. The CDR3 extends over 15 amino acids. The CDR3 sequence is CASSPSTARGETQYF. CDR3 sequence (DNA): TGTGCCAGCAGCCCTTCCACCGCTAGGGGAGAGACCCAGTACTTC.

This chain links TRBV6-5 with TRBJ1-5; no firm D call. Germline CDR1 and CDR2: MNHEY and SVGAGI. V was clipped by 7 bases and J by 6 bases, with 16 bases between them. CDR3 size: 14 residues. The DNA for the CDR3 is TGTGCCAGCACTCCCCTGGCGGGGTTTCAGCCCCAGCATTTT. Translation gives CASTPLAGFQPQHF.

The CDR3, as DNA: TGTGCCAGCAGTTTAGGCCCAACAGATAAGTACTTC. Amino acid sequence: CASSLGPTDKYF. The V and J genes are TRBV28 and TRBJ2-7; D gene unclear. The V end was cut by 2 bases, the J end by 11 bases, with 13 bases between. The length of the CDR3 is 12 residues. The V gene's germline CDR1 is MDHEN and CDR2 SYDVKM. Using reference TRBV28 and TRBJ2-7 for the parts outside the CDR3, the full variable domain is DVKVTQSSRYLVKRTGEKVFLECVQDMDHENMFWYRQDPGLGLRLIYFSYDVKMKEKGDIPEGYSVSREKKERFSLILESASTNQTSMYLCASSLGPTDKYFGPGTRLTVT.

This clone was recorded once. The rearrangement uses TRBV6-5 and TRBJ1-3; D is unresolved. Trimming removed 0 bases at V and 4 bases at J, with 10 bases between. Germline CDR1 reads MNHEY; CDR2 reads SVGAGI. This CDR3 region has 15 residues. The CDR3 nucleotides are TGTGCCAGCAGTTACTCCCGGGGTGAAGGAAACACCATATATTTT. Amino acid sequence: CASSYSRGEGNTIYF.

CDR3 nucleotide sequence: TGCGCCAGCAGCCAAGACCCAGGTGGGACAGATACGCAGTATTTT. It codes for CASSQDPGGTDTQYF. The chain has TRBV4-3 and TRBJ2-3; D unclear. The CDR3 spans 15 residues. Trimming took 0 bases from V and 3 from J, leaving 10 bases between them. The germline gives CDR1 LGHNA, CDR2 YSLEER.

The rearrangement links TRBV10-3 to TRBJ1-1, with 12 bases lining up with TRBD1. After removal of 7 bases from V and 6 bases from J, the junction contained 9 bases not matched to a gene. Germline V gives CDR1 ENHRY, CDR2 SYGVKD. There are 15 residues in the CDR3. The CDR3 DNA reads as TGTGCCATCAATGCCCCGGGACAGGGGGCCGCTGAAGCTTTCTTT. Protein sequence: CAINAPGQGAAEAFF.

This clone appeared a single time. This chain connects TRBV29-1 to TRBJ2-5, with 9 bases aligning to TRBD2. CDR3 length: 15 amino acids. V was clipped by 0 bases and J by 5 bases; unmatched bases: 7. Germline V gene lookup returns CDR1 SQVTM and CDR2 ANQGSEA. The CDR3 bases are TGCAGCGTTGAAGACCCTAGCGGGGCTTTGGAGACCCAGTACTTC. Residues: CSVEDPSGALETQYF. Drawing the rest from reference TRBV29-1 and TRBJ2-5, the complete variable domain is SAVISQKPSRDICQRGTSLTIQCQVDSQVTMMFWYRQQPGQSLTLIATANQGSEATYESGFVIDKFPISRPNLTFSTLTVSNMSPEDSSIYLCSVEDPSGALETQYFGPGTRLLVL.

This chain joins TRBV14 and TRBJ2-7; D perhaps matches TRBD1 (5 bases). Deletions cut 2 bases from V and 5 bases from J, with 16 bases between. This CDR3 region has 15 residues. Looked up from germline, CDR1 is SGHDN and CDR2 is FVKESK. The CDR3 is CASSQRVAGYDEQYF. The CDR3 DNA is TGTGCCAGCAGCCAACGAGTGGCAGGGTACGACGAGCAGTACTTC.

The gene calls are TRBV5-1 and TRBJ2-1; 8 positions agree with TRBD2. The junction had 3 bases not matched to a gene; V was cut back by 1 base and J by 6 bases. This CDR3 comprises 14 residues. The germline V gene has CDR1 SGHRS and CDR2 YFSETQ. CDR3: CASSLLAGGNEQFF. CDR3 DNA sequence: TGCGCCAGCAGCTTGTTGGCGGGAGGCAATGAGCAGTTCTTC. Combining the CDR3 with reference TRBV5-1 and TRBJ2-1 gives the whole variable domain KAGVTQTPRYLIKTRGQQVTLSCSPISGHRSVSWYQQTPGQGLQFLFEYFSETQRNKGNFPGRFSGRQFSNSRSEMNVSTLELGDSALYLCASSLLAGGNEQFFGPGTRLTVL.

V usage is TRBV11-2 and J usage is TRBJ2-3; TRBD2 matches 7 bases. Germline V gives CDR1 SGHAT, CDR2 FQNNGV. The CDR3 runs to 16 residues. The J segment lost 3 bases and the V segment lost 3 bases, leaving 9 bases of the junction unmatched. The CDR3 loop reads CASSLSGGVLTDTQYF. The CDR3 DNA reads as TGTGCCAGCAGCTTGTCTGGGGGGGTGTTGACAGATACGCAGTATTTT.

The chain joins TRBV7-9 to TRBJ2-7; the D gene is possibly TRBD2 (6 bases). Germline V gene lookup returns CDR1 SEHNR and CDR2 FQNEAQ (reference sequence). This CDR3 contains 15 residues. With 5 bases removed from V and 12 bases from J, the gap between germline ends came to 26 bases. The CDR3 nucleotides are TGTGCCAGCAGCGGCAAGGAACCCCGGGACTTGCAACCGTACTTC. Translating it yields CASSGKEPRDLQPYF.